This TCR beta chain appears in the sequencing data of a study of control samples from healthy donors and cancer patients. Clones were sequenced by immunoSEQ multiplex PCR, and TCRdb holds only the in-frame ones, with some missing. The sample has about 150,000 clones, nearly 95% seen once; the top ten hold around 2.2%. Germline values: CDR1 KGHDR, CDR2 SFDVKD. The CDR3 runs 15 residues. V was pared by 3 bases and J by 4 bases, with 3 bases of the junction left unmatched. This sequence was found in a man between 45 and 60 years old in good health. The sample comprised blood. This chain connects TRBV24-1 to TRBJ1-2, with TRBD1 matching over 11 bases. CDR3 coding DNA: TGTGCCACCAGTGATAGGACAGGGGGCGTCTATGGCTACACCTTC. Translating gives CATSDRTGGVYGYTF.